The T cell receptor (beta chain) described here comes from a study of OX40 agonist ivuxolimab in advanced cancers. The wider study: Among those enrolled, mean age was about 63 years (range 23 to 79) and 75% to 90% were male.

Clones were read by immunoSEQ multiplex PCR, and TCRdb kept only the in-frame ones, dropping some. The sample lists around 83,000 clones; 91% were seen once. Blood specimens came from baseline, cycle 4 day 1, and cycle 7 day 1. The CDR3 has 19 residues. Germline CDR1 is LNHDA and CDR2 is SQIVND (reference sequence). V was trimmed by 3 bases and J by 9 bases, leaving 32 bases between them. The starting material was CD4+ or CD8+ T cells sorted from blood, obtained in a trial of the OX40 agonist ivuxolimab. The chain carries TRBV19 and TRBJ1-2; D perhaps matches TRBD1 (6 bases). This clonotype was obtained from an adult with an advanced solid tumor such as melanoma, head and neck, liver or kidney cancer. CDR3 in amino acids: CASSIGQFSFPPRGESYTF. The CDR3 DNA is TGTGCCAGTAGTATCGGACAGTTTTCGTTTCCTCCCCGGGGAGAAAGCTACACCTTC.